These T cell receptor beta chains were read from a single sample in a study of shared clonotypes between healthy human individuals. Assay used: immunoSEQ multiplex PCR; TCRdb lists only in-frame clones, some missing. The sample has some 2,100,000 clones, about 93% seen once; the top ten hold 1.5% to 2%. Source material: naive CD8+ T cells from PBMCs. These receptors originate from a man aged 18-30 years in good health. Some clones in this sample may be carry-over from other donors' samples. CDR3s include the opening cysteine and the closing phenylalanine or tryptophan. D genes are given only for firm matches. The size field is filled for only some rows; it gives once, few, many or a size class.

d_gene	v_gene	j_gene	abundance	CDR3aa	CDR3nt
-	TRBV27	TRBJ1-5	-	CASSTSAGDSNQPQHF	TGTGCCAGCAGTACCTCGGCAGGGGATAGCAATCAGCCCCAGCATTTT
-	TRBV9	TRBJ2-1	-	CASSVGRTDVYNEQFF	TGTGCCAGCAGCGTAGGGCGGACAGACGTTTACAATGAGCAGTTCTTC
-	TRBV28	TRBJ2-3	-	CASSQASRSTDTQYF	TGTGCCAGCAGCCAGGCGTCCCGATCAACAGATACGCAGTATTTT
TRBD2	TRBV4-1	TRBJ2-2	-	CASSQDPGLAITGELFF	TGCGCCAGCAGCCAAGACCCGGGACTAGCGATCACCGGGGAGCTGTTTTTT
TRBD1	TRBV27	TRBJ1-2	-	CASSSRDRVWDYGYTF	TGTGCCAGCAGTTCCCGGGACAGGGTATGGGACTATGGCTACACCTTC
TRBD1	TRBV7-2	TRBJ2-5	-	CASSLVDRAYQETQYF	TGTGCCAGCAGCTTAGTGGACAGGGCGTACCAAGAGACCCAGTACTTC
TRBD2	TRBV27	TRBJ2-1	-	CASSSPGLAGSNEQFF	TGTGCCAGCAGTTCCCCGGGACTAGCGGGGTCCAATGAGCAGTTCTTC
-	TRBV11-2	TRBJ2-7	-	CASSDTGRVRYEQYF	TGTGCCAGCAGCGACACCGGACGGGTACGGTACGAGCAGTACTTC
-	TRBV10-3	TRBJ2-7	-	CAISASTPEQYF	TGTGCCATCAGTGCGTCGACCCCCGAGCAGTACTTC
TRBD1	TRBV13	TRBJ1-2	-	CASSLVGQGDGYTF	TGTGCCAGCAGCTTAGTCGGACAGGGGGATGGCTACACCTTC
-	TRBV28	TRBJ2-7	-	CASSSVFGLGNEQYF	TGTGCCAGCAGTTCGGTATTCGGACTCGGGAACGAGCAGTACTTC
-	TRBV7-2	TRBJ2-5	-	CASSLGPGSRETQYF	TGTGCCAGCAGCTTAGGGCCGGGATCCCGAGAGACCCAGTACTTC
TRBD1	TRBV6-5	TRBJ2-7	-	CASSYSTGTRSYEQYF	TGTGCCAGCAGTTACTCGACAGGGACGCGATCCTACGAGCAGTACTTC
-	TRBV28	TRBJ2-5	-	CASSLRGTETQYF	TGTGCCAGCAGTTTGCGGGGAACGGAGACCCAGTACTTC
TRBD2	TRBV10-2	TRBJ2-7	-	CASRGGSRSYEQYF	TGCGCCAGCAGGGGAGGGTCCAGATCCTACGAGCAGTACTTC
TRBD2	TRBV10-3	TRBJ2-1	-	CAIRSSGPYNEQFF	TGTGCCATCAGATCTAGCGGACCCTACAATGAGCAGTTCTTC
TRBD2	TRBV7-9	TRBJ2-1	once	CASSLNYAQPGLATREQFF	TGTGCCAGCAGCTTAAATTATGCGCAACCGGGACTAGCGACTCGGGAGCAGTTCTTC
-	TRBV28	TRBJ1-1	once	CASNFGGNTEAFF	TGTGCCAGCAATTTTGGGGGTAACACTGAAGCTTTCTTT
TRBD1	TRBV19	TRBJ1-1	-	CASSISGGNTEAFF	TGTGCCAGTAGTATCTCAGGGGGGAACACTGAAGCTTTCTTT
TRBD1	TRBV15	TRBJ1-1	-	CATSRTRTGGANTEAFF	TGTGCCACCAGCAGGACAAGGACAGGGGGCGCGAACACTGAAGCTTTCTTT
TRBD2	TRBV6-1	TRBJ2-1	-	CASSAFGRAGGPQNEQFF	TGTGCCAGCAGTGCGTTTGGAAGAGCGGGAGGGCCCCAGAATGAGCAGTTCTTC
TRBD2	TRBV30	TRBJ2-2	-	CAWESSGYNTGELFF	TGTGCCTGGGAAAGTAGCGGGTATAACACCGGGGAGCTGTTTTTT
TRBD2	TRBV2	TRBJ2-1	-	CASSEELAGGRSSYNEQFF	TGTGCCAGCAGTGAAGAACTAGCGGGAGGGCGGAGCTCCTACAATGAGCAGTTCTTC
-	TRBV7-2	TRBJ2-4	-	CASSSREGRAKNIQYF	TGTGCCAGCAGCTCCCGCGAGGGGCGGGCCAAAAACATTCAGTACTTC
TRBD2	TRBV19	TRBJ2-2	-	CASSFPGLAATADTGELFF	TGTGCCAGTAGTTTCCCGGGACTAGCGGCCACCGCGGACACCGGGGAGCTGTTTTTT
-	TRBV6-6	TRBJ2-7	-	CASSHGQSSYEQYF	TGTGCCAGCAGCCACGGACAGAGTTCCTACGAGCAGTACTTC
TRBD2	TRBV7-2	TRBJ2-1	-	CASSFWRSGTRYEQFF	TGTGCCAGCAGCTTCTGGCGCTCCGGGACTAGATATGAGCAGTTCTTC
TRBD2	TRBV28	TRBJ2-7	-	CASSLFRTSLSYEQYF	TGTGCCAGCAGTTTATTTCGGACTAGTCTGTCCTACGAGCAGTACTTC
-	TRBV27	TRBJ1-5	-	CASTLSWGTQPQHF	TGTGCCAGCACCCTTTCCTGGGGGACTCAGCCCCAGCATTTT
-	TRBV9	TRBJ2-7	-	CASSVDGSYEQYF	TGTGCCAGCAGCGTAGATGGCTCCTACGAGCAGTACTTC
-	TRBV6-1	TRBJ1-1	once	CASSIRALNTEAFF	TGTGCCAGCAGTATCCGGGCCTTGAACACTGAAGCTTTCTTT
TRBD1	TRBV29-1	TRBJ1-1	-	CSVLGQAEPLNTEAFF	TGCAGCGTTTTAGGACAGGCGGAACCTTTGAACACTGAAGCTTTCTTT
-	TRBV19	TRBJ1-1	-	CASMGAGEAFF	TGTGCCAGTATGGGGGCGGGGGAAGCTTTCTTT
-	TRBV28	TRBJ2-1	-	CASSSGYGQFF	TGTGCCAGCAGTTCAGGGTATGGGCAGTTCTTC
-	TRBV28	TRBJ1-5	once	CASSFAGITQPQHF	TGTGCCAGCAGTTTTGCAGGTATAACGCAGCCCCAGCATTTT
-	TRBV28	TRBJ2-7	-	CASSFRSYEQYF	TGTGCCAGCAGTTTCCGATCCTACGAGCAGTACTTC
TRBD1	TRBV5-4	TRBJ2-7	-	CASSQDRGPYEQYF	TGTGCCAGCAGCCAAGACAGGGGCCCCTACGAGCAGTACTTC
TRBD1	TRBV2	TRBJ1-1	-	CASSGKQGATMNTEAFF	TGTGCCAGCAGTGGAAAACAGGGGGCGACCATGAACACTGAAGCTTTCTTT
-	TRBV11-2	TRBJ1-2	few	CASSPSFRNYGYTF	TGTGCCAGCAGCCCAAGCTTCAGAAACTATGGCTACACCTTC